Below, 12 T cell receptor beta chains from the same sample are listed, as sequenced in a study of T cells in narcolepsy. Produced via immunoSEQ multiplex PCR; TCRdb's table is partial and in-frame only. The sample holds tens of thousands of clones, about 85% seen once. Sequencing was carried out using CD45RA- memory CD4+ T cells from PBMCs. The receptors derive from a human donor with narcolepsy.

The chain has TRBV7-2 and TRBJ2-3, with a weak D call TRBD2 (5 bases). Germline V gene data show CDR1 as SGHTA and CDR2 as FQGNSA. There are 14 residues in the CDR3. V gave up 5 bases and J gave up 1 base, with 10 bases separating them. CDR3 sequence: CASSPAAGTDTQYF. CDR3 sequence (DNA): TGTGCCAGCAGCCCAGCGGCGGGCACAGATACGCAGTATTTT. Supplemented by reference TRBV7-2 and TRBJ2-3, the full variable domain reads GAGVSQSPSNKVTEKGKDVELRCDPISGHTALYWYRQSLGQGLEFLIYFQGNSAPDKSGLPSDRFSAERTGGSVSTLTIQRTQQEDSAVYLCASSPAAGTDTQYFGPGTRLTVL.

The rearrangement uses TRBV28 and TRBJ2-5; no clear D gene. The J call could be wrong; TRBJ2-7 is a better fit for the DNA end. CDR1 MDHEN and CDR2 SYDVKM come from the germline V gene. There are 13 residues in the CDR3. The CDR3 reads CASRHRRTYEQYF. CDR3 coding DNA: TGTGCCAGCAGGCATAGGCGTACCTACGAGCAGTACTTC.

This clone has more than one count but fewer than ten. The chain combines TRBV5-1 with TRBJ2-2; D unclear. This CDR3 is built from 15 residues. Germline CDR1 reads SGHRS; CDR2 reads YFSETQ. V dropped 0 bases and J dropped 1 base, with 7 bases sitting between them. The CDR3 sequence: CASSLARMNTGELFF. The CDR3 nucleotides are TGCGCCAGCAGCTTGGCCAGGATGAACACCGGGGAGCTGTTTTTT.

The table lists this clone with a count of one. The chain employs TRBV28 and TRBJ1-2; 9 nucleotides agree with TRBD1. The CDR3 loop spans 16 amino acids. CDR1 is MDHEN, CDR2 SYDVKM, per germline. V dropped 6 bases and J dropped 6; count of bases not matched to a gene: 14. The DNA of the CDR3 is TGTGCCAGCAGAGAGCTAGGGACAGGGAGGTCTCATGGCTACACCTTC. This gives the protein CASRELGTGRSHGYTF.

The rearrangement links TRBV2 to TRBJ1-2; a weak D match, TRBD1 (6 bases). V shed 5 bases and J shed 2 bases, with 9 bases lying between them. Germline V gene data show CDR1 as SNHLY and CDR2 as FYNNEI. The CDR3 loop spans 13 amino acids. The CDR3 here is CASSYGQNYGYTF. CDR3 DNA: TGTGCCAGCAGTTATGGACAGAACTATGGCTACACCTTC.

The V gene is TRBV29-1, the J gene TRBJ1-2; the D gene is possibly TRBD1 (5 bases). CDR1 SQVTM and CDR2 ANQGSEA come from the germline V gene. The CDR3 covers 15 residues. V was shortened by 7 bases and J by 6 bases, with 24 bases between the two germline ends. The chain's CDR3 is CSALLRDGWLNGYTF. CDR3 DNA: TGCAGCGCCCTCCTTCGGGACGGATGGCTAAATGGCTACACCTTC. The full variable domain, in which reference TRBV29-1 and TRBJ1-2 provide the parts outside the CDR3, is SAVISQKPSRDICQRGTSLTIQCQVDSQVTMMFWYRQQPGQSLTLIATANQGSEATYESGFVIDKFPISRPNLTFSTLTVSNMSPEDSSIYLCSALLRDGWLNGYTFGSGTRLTVV.

This chain connects TRBV12-5 to TRBJ2-2, with 9 bases identical to TRBD2. V trimming: 5 bases; J trimming: 8 bases; junction bases outside the gene matches: 6. The CDR3 loop spans 14 amino acids. Germline V lookup: CDR1 LGHNT, CDR2 FRNRAP. The CDR3 loop reads CASGALAGRGELFF. The CDR3 DNA reads TGTGCTAGTGGTGCGCTAGCGGGGAGGGGGGAGCTGTTTTTT.

The J gene is TRBJ1-5, the V gene TRBV7-2; TRBD1 is a possible D gene (5 bases). Trimming pared 2 bases from V and 7 bases from J, leaving 15 bases between. The CDR3 is 15 residues long. CDR1 SGHTA and CDR2 FQGNSA come from the germline V gene. The CDR3 loop reads CASSLSGRQGQPQHF. CDR3 sequence (DNA): TGTGCCAGCAGCTTATCTGGTAGGCAGGGACAGCCCCAGCATTTT.

As concerns this clone: Other DNA variants within this sample encode the same CDR3. The V call is TRBV28, the J call TRBJ1-2; tentative D call: TRBD1 (5 bases). The CDR3 extends over 14 amino acids. The V gene lost 5 bases and the J gene lost 1 base, with 11 bases spanning the gap. Germline V gives CDR1 MDHEN, CDR2 SYDVKM. DNA for the CDR3: TGTGCCAGCAGTGTCCTGACAGTTAACTATGGCTACACCTTC. It yields the protein CASSVLTVNYGYTF.

This clone was recorded a few times. The chain has TRBV5-4 and TRBJ2-7; tentatively, D is TRBD1 or TRBD2 (5 bases each). Germline values: CDR1 SGHNT, CDR2 YYREEE (reference sequence). This CDR3 is built from 14 residues. Deletions cut 0 bases from V and 6 bases from J, with 13 bases between. In nucleotides, the CDR3 is TGTGCCAGCAGCTTGGATAGAGGGGTAACCGAGCAGTACTTC. This translates into CASSLDRGVTEQYF.

The chain carries TRBV2 and TRBJ2-7; D possibly matches TRBD1 or TRBD2 (6 bases each). This CDR3 has 15 amino acids. V was trimmed by 2 bases and J by 4 bases, leaving 15 bases between them. CDR1 SNHLY and CDR2 FYNNEI come from the germline V gene. CDR3 sequence reads: CASSENRQGTYEQYF. The CDR3 coding sequence is TGTGCCAGCAGTGAAAATAGGCAGGGGACTTACGAGCAGTACTTC.

The chain uses TRBV6-1 and TRBJ1-3, with 10 nucleotides matching TRBD1. CDR3 length: 15 residues. J was trimmed by 3 bases and V by 5 bases; bases with no gene match: 4. Germline V CDR1 and CDR2: MNHNS, SASEGT. This CDR3 reads CASSSGTGDGNTIYF. The CDR3 DNA sequence: TGTGCCAGCAGTTCCGGGACAGGGGATGGAAACACCATATATTTT.